Included here is one TCR beta chain sequence, with context. Its specificity is unknown. The source of the sample is a study of cytomegalovirus exposure and HLA in healthy donors. Study-level findings and limits: The dataset shows that most TCR sequences were rare, while some public TCRs occurred in many donors.

The CDR3 runs 14 residues. Per germline, CDR1 LNHDA and CDR2 SQIVND (reference sequence). The junction had 5 bases not matched to a gene; V was cut back by 7 bases and J by 2 bases. It was with 60 Vbeta and 13 Jbeta primers that the PCR ran. Libraries were prepared by immunoSEQ multiplex PCR; TCRdb keeps only in-frame clonotypes and omits some of them. The table has some 110,000 clones, approximately 69% seen once. The chain couples TRBV19 to TRBJ2-3; 8 bases fit TRBD2. The sample comprised PBMCs. The sequence was obtained from a man aged 25-45 years in good health and CMV-seronegative. The CDR3 here is CASKLAGFTDTQYF. In nucleotides, the CDR3 is TGTGCCAGTAAATTAGCGGGATTCACAGATACGCAGTATTTT.